These 16 T cell receptor beta chains originate from one sample sequenced in a study of T-cell memory formation after mild COVID-19. One entry per CDR3 protein results from TCRdb running MiXCR on the 5' RACE reads. The sample has 200,000 to 250,000 distinct CDR3 sequences; around 10% are singletons. Sequencing used PBMCs or a T cell subset sorted from them (not recorded which). All receptors come from a young man who had mild COVID-19 (a few samples of this study predate the infection). Cell type and time point are not known.

This clonotype was picked up a small number of times. The genes are TRBV7-9 and TRBJ1-1; D call uncertain. This CDR3 has 13 amino acids. The germline gives CDR1 SEHNR, CDR2 FQNEAQ (reference sequence). V shed 3 bases and J shed 4 bases, with 9 bases lying between them. The CDR3 reads CASSFDALTEAFF. DNA of the CDR3: TGTGCCAGCAGCTTCGACGCCCTCACTGAAGCTTTCTTT. Variable domain in full (rest from reference TRBV7-9 and TRBJ1-1): DTGVSQNPRHKITKRGQNVTFRCDPISEHNRLYWYRQTLGQGPEFLTYFQNEAQLEKSRLLSDRFSAERPKGSFSTLEIQRTEQGDSAMYLCASSFDALTEAFFGQGTRLTVV.

This chain links TRBV6-2 or TRBV6-3 with TRBJ2-1; 7 bases are shared with TRBD1. Germline CDR1 and CDR2: MNHEY and SVGEGT. Trimming took 5 bases from V and 9 from J; bases not matched to a gene: 4. CDR3 size: 12 residues. CDR3 DNA sequence: TGTGCCAGCAGTCAGACAGGGTTTGAGCAGTTCTTC. Its translation: CASSQTGFEQFF.

V usage is TRBV4-3 and J usage is TRBJ2-7; perhaps TRBD2 as D (6 bases). Germline V lookup: CDR1 LGHNA, CDR2 YSLEER. CDR3 length: 15 amino acids. Trimming cost V 8 bases and J 2 bases, with 19 bases left between them. CDR3 loop: CASAPGYGGTYEQYF. In nucleotides, the CDR3 is TGCGCCAGCGCCCCCGGGTACGGCGGGACCTACGAGCAGTACTTC.

This sequence joins TRBV4-3 and TRBJ2-3, with D perhaps TRBD1 (5 bases). Trimming cost V 2 bases and J 0 bases, with 9 bases left between them. Germline-derived CDR1 and CDR2 are LGHNA and YSLEER. The CDR3 length is 15 residues. CDR3 sequence reads: CASSQTGISTDTQYF. For the CDR3, the DNA is TGCGCCAGCAGCCAAACAGGAATAAGCACAGATACGCAGTATTTT.

The chain joins TRBV6-6 to TRBJ2-7; 7 nucleotides agree with TRBD1. V lost 6 bases to trimming and J lost 0 bases; unmatched junction nucleotides: 8. The CDR3 covers 15 residues. Germline CDR1 MNHNY, CDR2 SVGAGI (reference sequence). The CDR3 loop is CASRGRDRSSYEQYF. CDR3 DNA sequence: TGTGCCAGCAGGGGCCGGGACAGAAGCTCCTACGAGCAGTACTTC.

This clonotype was detected many times. The chain employs TRBV6-4 and TRBJ2-1, with 14 bases aligning to TRBD2. CDR3 length equals 16 residues. Germline V gene data show CDR1 as MRHNA and CDR2 as SNTAGT. Trimming removed 2 bases from V and 6 bases from J; junction bases left unmatched: 3. DNA for the CDR3: TGTGCCAGCAGTGACGGGACTAGCGGGGGTCCCAATGAGCAGTTCTTC. The encoded protein is CASSDGTSGGPNEQFF.

This chain uses TRBV29-1 with TRBJ1-1, with a weak D call TRBD1 (5 bases). Germline-derived CDR1 and CDR2 are SQVTM and ANQGSEA. CDR3 length: 13 residues. V lost 5 bases, J lost 1 base, and 11 bases lay in between. The CDR3 DNA reads TGCAGCGTTAAGACAGTTCAGAACACTGAAGCTTTCTTT. This encodes CSVKTVQNTEAFF.

This chain joins TRBV7-2 and TRBJ2-6; D unclear. In germline, CDR1 is SGHTA, CDR2 FQGNSA. CDR3 length: 15 residues. The germline V and J ends were trimmed by 4 bases and 4 bases, with 11 bases remaining between them. The CDR3 sequence is CASSYGMVGANVLTF. CDR3 coding DNA: TGTGCCAGCAGCTACGGAATGGTGGGGGCCAACGTCCTGACTTTC.

This clonotype was counted ten times or more. The chain carries TRBV20-1 and TRBJ1-3; D uncertain. Trimming shortened V by 5 bases and J by 4 bases, and 18 bases separated the two germline ends. The CDR3 runs to 15 residues. Germline V lookup: CDR1 DFQATT, CDR2 SNEGSKA (reference sequence). CDR3 DNA: TGCAGTGCTTCCTCACCCGAGCCAGTCGGAAACACCATATATTTT. Protein product: CSASSPEPVGNTIYF.

In this sample, this clonotype turned up a few times. The chain joins TRBV29-1 to TRBJ2-3, with D uncertain. The germline V gene has CDR1 SQVTM and CDR2 ANQGSEA. This CDR3 has 10 amino acids. With 6 bases removed from V and 6 bases from J, the gap between germline ends came to 7 bases. CDR3 loop: CSVPTDTQYF. The CDR3, as DNA: TGCAGCGTCCCCACTGATACGCAGTATTTT.

The chain is built from TRBV2 and TRBJ1-1, with D possibly matching TRBD1 (6 bases). The germline gives CDR1 SNHLY, CDR2 FYNNEI. CDR3 length equals 14 residues. V lost 6 bases to trimming and J lost 4 bases, with 15 bases between them. CDR3 in amino acids: CASSVSRGSTEAFF. DNA for the CDR3: TGTGCCAGCAGCGTAAGCAGGGGATCCACTGAAGCTTTCTTT.

This clonotype was counted ten times or more. CDR3 DNA: TGCGCCTCACGGGGACTCAACACCGGGGAGCTGTTTTTT. It translates to CASRGLNTGELFF. The chain couples TRBV4-1 to TRBJ2-2; D is possibly TRBD2 (6 bases). The CDR3 is 13 amino acids. Trimming cost V 11 bases and J 2 bases, with 12 bases left between them. Looked up from germline, CDR1 is MGHRA and CDR2 is YSYEKL.

In its sample, this clonotype was seen a few times. The rearrangement uses TRBV5-4 and TRBJ1-1; TRBD1 aligns across 7 bases. Trimming cost V 0 bases and J 8 bases; bases outside gene matches: 1. Germline loops: CDR1 SGHNT, CDR2 YYREEE (reference sequence). The CDR3 sequence is 12 residues long. This chain's CDR3 is CASSLEDREAFF. The CDR3 coding sequence is TGTGCCAGCAGCTTGGAGGACAGGGAAGCTTTCTTT.

This clonotype has more than one count but fewer than ten. The CDR3: CASSILTDTYEQYF. CDR3 bases: TGTGCCAGCAGCATTTTGACAGACACCTACGAGCAGTACTTC. The chain carries TRBV7-9 and TRBJ2-7, with D perhaps matching TRBD1 (5 bases). The V and J ends lost 5 bases and 2 bases respectively, with 13 bases between them. The germline V gene encodes CDR1 SEHNR and CDR2 FQNEAQ (reference sequence). CDR3 length: 14 amino acids.

The sample holds a few counts of this clonotype. The chain joins TRBV6-5 to TRBJ2-2; D gene uncertain. Trimming cost V 0 bases and J 0 bases, with 8 bases left between them. CDR3 length: 16 amino acids. The germline gives CDR1 MNHEY, CDR2 SVGAGI. The CDR3 nucleotides are TGTGCCAGCAGTTACTCGGTTCTACCGAACACCGGGGAGCTGTTTTTT. This encodes CASSYSVLPNTGELFF.

This clonotype has a handful of counts. Relative to the germline gene, one junction end is altered; a read error may explain this. J is TRBJ1-5 and V is TRBV7-2, with TRBD1 as a possible D gene (6 bases). The CDR3 is made up of 13 amino acids. Germline CDR1 reads SGHTA; CDR2 reads FQGNSA. CDR3 DNA: TGTGCCAGCAGCTCCTTTCAGGGGCCCCCGGAGGATTTT. This translates into CASSSFQGPPEDF.